The rows below give T cell receptor beta chains drawn from one sample of a study of T cell repertoires in cytomegalovirus infection. Each CDR3 protein gets one entry after TCRdb re-called the reads with MiXCR. The sample lists 750,000 to 900,000 distinct CDR3 sequences; about 28% were seen once. These receptors have no known antigen. The sequences come from cultured CD8+ T cells from PBMCs, collected from culture after CMV antigen stimulation. Source of these receptors: a human donor in good health (CMV status not recorded). Some clones in this sample may be carry-over from other donors' samples. CDR3s include the opening cysteine and the closing phenylalanine or tryptophan. D genes are given only for firm matches. Clone size, where shown, is once, few, many, or a class for clones that have expanded.

clone size: .; D gene: TRBD2; V gene: TRBV19; J gene: TRBJ2-2; CDR3 DNA: TGTGCCAGTAGTATAGAAGCGGGATTCCCCGGGGAGCTGTTTTTT; CDR3 protein: CASSIEAGFPGELFF
clone size: .; D gene: TRBD2; V gene: TRBV19; J gene: TRBJ2-1; CDR3 DNA: TGTGCCAGTGAAATTATAGCGGGGGGGCCTTTTTGGGAGCAGTTCTTC; CDR3 protein: CASEIIAGGPFWEQFF
clone size: .; D gene: .; V gene: TRBV27; J gene: TRBJ1-1; CDR3 DNA: TGTGCCAGCAGTTTAAAGACCCAGGGACTTATGAACACTGAAGCTTTCTTT; CDR3 protein: CASSLKTQGLMNTEAFF
clone size: few; D gene: .; V gene: TRBV7-2; J gene: TRBJ1-1; CDR3 DNA: TGTGCCAGCAGCTTAACCCGGACACTGCGGAATGAAGCTTTCTTT; CDR3 protein: CASSLTRTLRNEAFF
clone size: .; D gene: .; V gene: TRBV7-9; J gene: TRBJ2-5; CDR3 DNA: TGTGCCAGCAGCACAGGGACCCACCAGACGGAGACCCAGTACTTC; CDR3 protein: CASSTGTHQTETQYF
clone size: few; D gene: .; V gene: TRBV18; J gene: TRBJ2-1; CDR3 DNA: TGTGCCAGCTCACCCCCCGAGAGGCAGACCCCCTACAATGAGCAGTTCTTC; CDR3 protein: CASSPPERQTPYNEQFF
clone size: .; D gene: .; V gene: TRBV7-9; J gene: TRBJ2-7; CDR3 DNA: TGTGCCAGCACTCAGGAGAGCTACGAGCAGTACTTC; CDR3 protein: CASTQESYEQYF
clone size: many; D gene: .; V gene: TRBV7-9; J gene: TRBJ2-7; CDR3 DNA: TGTGCCAGCAGGCAGGGGAGCTCCTACGAGCAGTACTTC; CDR3 protein: CASRQGSSYEQYF
clone size: .; D gene: .; V gene: TRBV7-6; J gene: TRBJ2-6; CDR3 DNA: TGTGCCAGCAGCTTAGCGGGCCACTCTGGGGCCAACGTCCTGACTTTC; CDR3 protein: CASSLAGHSGANVLTF
clone size: .; D gene: TRBD2; V gene: TRBV7-8; J gene: TRBJ2-1; CDR3 DNA: TGTGCCAGCAGCTTAGGGTCTACTAGCGGACATGAGCAGTTCTTC; CDR3 protein: CASSLGSTSGHEQFF
clone size: .; D gene: .; V gene: TRBV7-9; J gene: TRBJ1-1; CDR3 DNA: TGTGCCAGCAGGCCCCCTGGGGGGATTGACACTGAAGCTTTCTTT; CDR3 protein: CASRPPGGIDTEAFF
clone size: .; D gene: TRBD2; V gene: TRBV7-3; J gene: TRBJ2-5; CDR3 DNA: TGTGCCAGCAGCCCCGGCGCTAGCGGGGTCGAGACCCAGTACTTC; CDR3 protein: CASSPGASGVETQYF
clone size: few; D gene: .; V gene: TRBV4-1; J gene: TRBJ2-1; CDR3 DNA: TGCGCCAGCAGCAGTTTAGTAAGTTACAATGAGCAGTTCTTC; CDR3 protein: CASSSLVSYNEQFF